These 29 T cell receptor beta chains share one sample of origin, sequenced in a study of blood T cells in healthy people across ages. Primers used in a second PCR of roughly 6 to 12 cycles were a sample-barcoded 5' primer and a J-beta primer mix. TCRdb recomputed calls from the 5' RACE reads with MiXCR, one row per CDR3 protein. The repertoire has approximately 1.5 million distinct CDR3 sequences, approximately 39% of them found once; the top ten carry 4%. Sequencing input: blood. Receptors were obtained from a woman between 18 and 29 years old in good health.

This clonotype has a count of ten or more. The chain joins TRBV3-1 to TRBJ2-7; 10 bases are a match to TRBD2. The CDR3 has 17 residues. From germline, CDR1 is LGHDT and CDR2 YNNKEL (reference sequence). V lost 4 bases, J lost 1 base, and 10 bases stayed unmatched. CDR3 in DNA: TGTGCCAGCAGCCTGGGTGGACTAGCGGCTCCTTCCTACGAGCAGTACTTC. It yields the protein CASSLGGLAAPSYEQYF.

The CDR3 nucleotides read TGTGCCAGCAGTTTCGGGCGGACCCAGTTCTTC. Amino acids: CASSFGRTQFF. The chain combines TRBV12-3 or TRBV12-4 with TRBJ2-1; D is uncertain. With 3 bases removed from V and 13 bases from J, the gap between germline ends came to 10 bases. The length of the CDR3 is 11 residues.

This sequence joins TRBV4-3 and TRBJ1-1, with 8 bases fitting TRBD1. This CDR3 comprises 13 residues. V lost 1 base, J lost 7 bases, and 2 bases stayed unmatched. Germline V CDR1 and CDR2: LGHNA, YSLEER. The CDR3 loop is CASSQGTGFEAFF. The CDR3, as DNA: TGCGCCAGCAGCCAAGGGACAGGGTTTGAAGCTTTCTTT.

This clonotype has just a few counts. CDR3: CASSPSQGAYEQYF. The CDR3 nucleotides are TGTGCCAGTAGTCCCAGTCAGGGAGCCTACGAGCAGTACTTC. The chain joins TRBV19 to TRBJ2-7, with D perhaps assigned TRBD1 or TRBD2 (5 bases each). The CDR3 sequence is 14 residues long. V was pared by 5 bases and J by 2 bases, with 13 bases between. The germline CDR1 and CDR2 sequences are LNHDA and SQIVND (reference sequence).

This rearrangement joins TRBV5-1 to TRBJ2-1; perhaps TRBD2 as D (5 bases). V was cut by 4 bases and J by 4 bases, with 18 bases left in between. The CDR3 loop spans 16 amino acids. Germline CDR1 is SGHRS and CDR2 is YFSETQ. The CDR3 protein is CASSPQGSGSYNEQFF. The CDR3 bases are TGCGCCAGCAGCCCCCAAGGGAGCGGTAGTTACAATGAGCAGTTCTTC.

Details on this clonotype: One base away lies a much larger clone, so this may be a sequencing read error. CDR3 nucleotide sequence: TGCAGTGTACCAACAGGGGAAGGGCCCCAGCATTTT. Translation: CSVPTGEGPQHF. This chain connects TRBV20-1 to TRBJ1-5; the match to TRBD1 covers 7 bases. The CDR3 spans 12 residues. Per the germline V gene, CDR1 is DFQATT and CDR2 is SNEGSKA (reference sequence). After removal of 7 bases from V and 9 bases from J, the junction contained 9 bases not matched to a gene.

The chain joins TRBV6-1 to TRBJ2-3, with a possible D match to TRBD1 (5 bases). Trimming stripped 2 bases from V and 2 bases from J, with 8 bases between. The CDR3 extends over 14 amino acids. Germline V lookup: CDR1 MNHNS, CDR2 SASEGT. CDR3 in DNA: TGTGCCAGCAGTGAACCAGGGTACACAGATACGCAGTATTTT. This encodes CASSEPGYTDTQYF.

The chain uses TRBV12-3 or TRBV12-4 and TRBJ2-7; TRBD2 agrees at 9 bases. The junction had 4 bases not matched to a gene; V was cut back by 2 bases and J by 2 bases. The length of the CDR3 is 15 residues. CDR3 nucleotide sequence: TGTGCCAGCAGTTTATCACTAGCGGGTACCTACGAGCAGTACTTC. Translated, it gives CASSLSLAGTYEQYF.

The chain has TRBV4-1 and TRBJ2-3; D not certain. The V gene's germline CDR1 is MGHRA and CDR2 YSYEKL. V was trimmed by 6 bases and J by 1 base, leaving 14 bases between them. The CDR3 is 15 amino acids. The CDR3 loop is CASRLAGLGTDTQYF. Written as DNA, the CDR3 is TGCGCCAGCAGACTCGCAGGCCTCGGCACAGATACGCAGTATTTT.

The sample holds a few counts of this clonotype. The gene calls are TRBV12-3 or TRBV12-4 and TRBJ2-2, with D perhaps given as TRBD1 or TRBD2 (5 bases each). V dropped 7 bases and J dropped 9 bases, with 9 bases sitting between them. This CDR3 has 11 amino acids. Written as DNA, the CDR3 is TGTGCCAGCACCTGGGGGTGGGAGCTGTTTTTT. It is translated as CASTWGWELFF.

This clonotype has a handful of counts. The chain uses TRBV10-3 and TRBJ1-1; D is undetermined. Per germline, CDR1 ENHRY and CDR2 SYGVKD. The V gene lost 2 bases and the J gene lost 2 bases, with 0 bases spanning the gap. This CDR3 spans 11 amino acids. The CDR3 DNA reads as TGTGCCATCAGTGAGAACACTGAAGCTTTCTTT. It translates to CAISENTEAFF.

A note on this clonotype: Its ends do not fully match the called genes, so a read error is possible. The chain uses TRBV14 and TRBJ2-1; D is ambiguous. Germline loops: CDR1 SGHDN, CDR2 FVKESK. This CDR3 has 13 residues. The CDR3 nucleotides are TGTGCCAGCAGCCAAGGGGTGGTTCTTGCAGGAGATTTC. Its translation is CASSQGVVLAGDF.

The gene calls are TRBV12-3 or TRBV12-4 and TRBJ2-3; no clear D gene. The CDR3 spans 15 residues. V was trimmed by 3 bases and J by 0 bases, leaving 10 bases between them. CDR3 residues: CASSFSRLSTDTQYF. The CDR3 bases are TGTGCCAGCAGTTTTTCGCGACTCAGCACAGATACGCAGTATTTT.

The rearrangement links TRBV20-1 to TRBJ1-2; D is undetermined. V lost 0 bases and J 0 bases, leaving 20 bases between the germline ends. CDR3 length: 18 amino acids. The germline gives CDR1 DFQATT, CDR2 SNEGSKA (reference sequence). CDR3 sequence: CSARDGGLPLKANYGYTF. The CDR3 coding sequence is TGCAGTGCTAGAGATGGCGGGCTCCCCTTAAAAGCTAACTATGGCTACACCTTC.

This clonotype was picked up a small number of times. A much larger clone differs from this one at a single base, so this may be a read error. This chain uses TRBV25-1 with TRBJ2-2; D could derive from TRBD1 or TRBD2 (5 bases each). This CDR3 has 15 amino acids. With 3 bases removed from V and 3 bases from J, the gap between germline ends came to 11 bases. Germline V gene sequence: CDR1 MGHDK, CDR2 SYGVNS. The CDR3 nucleotides read TGTGCCAGCAGTGAGGGACGAGCGGACACCGGGGAGCTGTTTTTT. The encoded protein is CASSEGRADTGELFF. The full variable domain, in which reference TRBV25-1 and TRBJ2-2 provide the parts outside the CDR3, is EADIYQTPRYLVIGTGKKITLECSQTMGHDKMYWYQQDPGMELHLIHYSYGVNSTEKGDLSSESTVSRIRTEHFPLTLESARPSHTSQYLCASSEGRADTGELFFGEGSRLTVL.

The J gene is TRBJ2-5, the V gene TRBV5-8; possibly TRBD1 for D (6 bases). This CDR3 has 13 amino acids. V was clipped by 3 bases and J by 11 bases, with 17 bases between them. From germline, CDR1 is SGHTS and CDR2 YDEGEE. The CDR3 DNA sequence: TGTGCCAGCAGCTCGGTAGGGGGTGGTGAGCAGTACTTC. Translation: CASSSVGGGEQYF. Together with reference TRBV5-8 and TRBJ2-5, the CDR3 gives the full variable domain: EAGVTQSPTHLIKTRGQQATLRCSPISGHTSVYWYQQALGLGLQFLLWYDEGEERNRGNFPPRFSGRQFPNYSSELNVNALELEDSALYLCASSSVGGGEQYFGPGTRLLVL.

J is TRBJ2-1 and V is TRBV3-1; D perhaps matches TRBD1 (5 bases). CDR1 LGHDT and CDR2 YNNKEL come from the germline V gene (reference sequence). Deletions cut 1 base from V and 8 bases from J, with 12 bases between. The CDR3 runs to 14 residues. The CDR3 DNA reads TGTGCCAGCAGCCAAGCCTTGGGGCACTATGAGCAGTTCTTC. The encoded protein is CASSQALGHYEQFF.

This clonotype was detected a few times. The chain carries TRBV29-1 and TRBJ2-3, with D perhaps matching TRBD1 or TRBD2 (5 bases each). Trimming took off 6 bases at V and 6 bases at J, with 16 bases between the two ends. Germline CDR1 is SQVTM and CDR2 is ANQGSEA. This CDR3 has 13 amino acids. The CDR3 reads CSVARGAADTQYF. The DNA of the CDR3 is TGCAGCGTCGCGAGAGGGGCTGCGGATACGCAGTATTTT.

The V gene is TRBV4-3, the J gene TRBJ2-5; 12 nucleotides match TRBD2. J was trimmed by 11 bases and V by 3 bases; bases with no gene match: 13. This CDR3 spans 16 amino acids. Germline V gene data show CDR1 as LGHNA and CDR2 as YSLEER. CDR3 DNA sequence: TGCGCCAGCAGCCAGGGAACTAGCGGGAGGAGTAATGAGCAGTACTTC. This sequence encodes CASSQGTSGRSNEQYF.

The J gene is TRBJ1-5, the V gene TRBV15, with D uncertain. The V end was cut by 5 bases, the J end by 6 bases, with 14 bases between. Germline CDR1 LNHNV, CDR2 YYDKDF (reference sequence). This CDR3 is 14 amino acids long. The CDR3, as DNA: TGTGCCACCAGCGGGCTTCAATTGTCTCAGCCCCAGCATTTT. This sequence encodes CATSGLQLSQPQHF. Supplemented by reference TRBV15 and TRBJ1-5, the full variable domain reads DAMVIQNPRYQVTQFGKPVTLSCSQTLNHNVMYWYQQKSSQAPKLLFHYYDKDFNNEADTPDNFQSRRPNTSFCFLDIRSPGLGDTAMYLCATSGLQLSQPQHFGDGTRLSIL.

The chain combines TRBV12-3 or TRBV12-4 with TRBJ1-2; no firm D call. CDR3 length equals 16 residues. Trimming took 6 bases from V and 1 from J, leaving 18 bases between them. In nucleotides, the CDR3 is TGTGCCAGCAGCCCATCCGGGCAGGCCTTTAACTATGGCTACACCTTC. Translating it yields CASSPSGQAFNYGYTF.

Many counts were recorded for this clonotype. The chain couples TRBV6-6 to TRBJ2-5; D is possibly TRBD1 (6 bases). The CDR3 sequence is 13 residues long. The V end lost 7 bases, the J end lost 2 bases, and 11 bases lay between the germline ends. Germline CDR1 reads MNHNY; CDR2 reads SVGAGI (reference sequence). This chain's CDR3 is CASTRQEQETQYF. Here the CDR3 DNA reads TGTGCCAGCACCCGACAGGAACAAGAGACCCAGTACTTC.

This clonotype came up once. This chain connects TRBV6-2 or TRBV6-3 to TRBJ2-5; 7 bases are a match to TRBD2. With the DNA end fitting TRBJ2-4 better, the J assignment may be wrong. Germline V CDR1 and CDR2: MNHEY, SVGEGT. CDR3 size: 14 residues. The DNA of the CDR3 is TGTGCCAGCATGACCGGGGGGATAAAAAACATTCAGTACTTC. Its protein product is CASMTGGIKNIQYF.

The rearrangement uses TRBV6-5 and TRBJ2-2; maybe TRBD1 (6 bases). This CDR3 is 16 amino acids long. Germline V gives CDR1 MNHEY, CDR2 SVGAGI. Between the trimmed V and J ends, which lost 3 bases and 2 bases, there was a span of 13 bases. CDR3 region: CASSYLRTANTGELFF. The CDR3 coding sequence is TGTGCCAGCAGTTATCTCCGGACAGCAAACACCGGGGAGCTGTTTTTT.

The J gene is TRBJ1-5, the V gene TRBV25-1; 9 bases line up with TRBD1. CDR3 length: 16 amino acids. The germline CDR1 and CDR2 sequences are MGHDK and SYGVNS. V was pared by 2 bases and J by 6 bases, with 8 bases of the junction left unmatched. For the CDR3, the DNA is TGTGCCAGCAGTGAAGCGGGAACAGGGGGCAGTCAGCCCCAGCATTTT. Translation gives CASSEAGTGGSQPQHF.

The chain is built from TRBV4-1 and TRBJ1-2, with 9 bases identical to TRBD1. CDR1 is MGHRA and CDR2 is YSYEKL in the germline V gene. The length of the CDR3 is 18 residues. J was trimmed by 0 bases and V by 1 base; bases with no gene match: 9. The DNA of the CDR3 is TGCGCCAGCAGCCAAGTGGTGGGACAGGGACTAGCTAACTATGGCTACACCTTC. Translation: CASSQVVGQGLANYGYTF.

The chain links TRBV18 to TRBJ2-3, with 7 bases aligning to TRBD2. The trim removed 0 bases at V and 7 bases at J, leaving 13 bases unmatched. Germline loops: CDR1 KGHSH, CDR2 LQKENI. This CDR3 spans 17 amino acids. This CDR3 reads CASSPPSKGRGMHTQYF. The CDR3 nucleotides read TGTGCCAGCTCACCACCTTCGAAAGGGCGGGGGATGCATACGCAGTATTTT.

This clonotype was seen ten or more times. The rearrangement uses TRBV5-1 and TRBJ1-5, with D maybe TRBD1 (5 bases). Germline V lookup: CDR1 SGHRS, CDR2 YFSETQ. The CDR3 spans 15 residues. The V end lost 4 bases, the J end lost 0 bases, and 11 bases lay between the germline ends. For the CDR3, the DNA is TGCGCCAGCAGCCCCGGGACGACTAGCAATCAGCCCCAGCATTTT. It yields the protein CASSPGTTSNQPQHF.

The genes are TRBV28 and TRBJ2-7; TRBD1 agrees at 7 bases. CDR3 size: 15 residues. V was pared by 5 bases and J by 0 bases, with 7 bases of the junction left unmatched. The germline CDR1 and CDR2 sequences are MDHEN and SYDVKM. The CDR3 DNA sequence: TGTGCCAGCAGTAGACCGGGACAGTACTCCTACGAGCAGTACTTC. Protein product: CASSRPGQYSYEQYF.